The 26 T cell receptor beta chains in this list originate from one sample, sequenced in a study of blood T cell repertoires in COVID-19. Profiling relied on immunoSEQ multiplex PCR, and the TCRdb table lists in-frame clones only, not all of them. The sample contains fewer than 40,000 clones, around four fifths of which appear only once. Sequenced material: peripheral blood. The receptors were sampled from a man aged 55 to 70 with acute or convalescent COVID-19.

The chain links TRBV6-5 to TRBJ1-2, with 8 bases fitting TRBD1. The J segment lost 5 bases and the V segment lost 5 bases, leaving 4 bases of the junction unmatched. The CDR3 contains 13 residues. Germline lookup yields CDR1 MNHEY and CDR2 SVGAGI. The CDR3 DNA reads as TGTGCCAGCAGTCCGACAGGGGAATATGGCTACACCTTC. Its translation: CASSPTGEYGYTF.

This rearrangement joins TRBV9 to TRBJ1-1, with D hard to call. In germline, CDR1 is SGDLS, CDR2 YYNGEE. Trimming pared 0 bases from V and 4 bases from J, leaving 10 bases between. The CDR3 runs to 14 residues. CDR3 in amino acids: CASSVGGVRTEAFF. The CDR3 DNA sequence: TGTGCCAGCAGCGTAGGCGGCGTTCGCACTGAAGCTTTCTTT.

The rearrangement uses TRBV6-5 and TRBJ2-3, with unresolved D. Germline CDR1 reads MNHEY; CDR2 reads SVGAGI. The V gene lost 4 bases and the J gene lost 2 bases, with 10 bases spanning the gap. The CDR3 spans 14 residues. The CDR3 DNA reads as TGTGCCAGCAGTTCCCTGGTGGCCACAGATACGCAGTATTTT. This translates into CASSSLVATDTQYF.

The V gene is TRBV7-2, the J gene TRBJ2-2; 12 positions agree with TRBD2. CDR3 length: 22 residues. In germline, CDR1 is SGHTA, CDR2 FQGNSA. J gave up 1 base and V 0 bases, and 15 bases lay outside the gene matches. As DNA, the CDR3 is TGTGCCAGCAGCTTAGCTCAGGGCTCCCGACTAGCGGGAGCTTGGAACACCGGGGAGCTGTTTTTT. It is translated as CASSLAQGSRLAGAWNTGELFF. Full variable domain (missing parts from reference TRBV7-2 and TRBJ2-2): GAGVSQSPSNKVTEKGKDVELRCDPISGHTALYWYRQSLGQGLEFLIYFQGNSAPDKSGLPSDRFSAERTGGSVSTLTIQRTQQEDSAVYLCASSLAQGSRLAGAWNTGELFFGEGSRLTVL.

The chain is built from TRBV27 and TRBJ2-3; D is possibly TRBD2 (5 bases). Per the germline V gene, CDR1 is MNHEY and CDR2 is SMNVEV (reference sequence). Trimming took off 4 bases at V and 7 bases at J, with 9 bases between the two ends. This CDR3 has 12 residues. CDR3 residues: CASSSREHTQYF. DNA of the CDR3: TGTGCCAGCAGTTCCCGGGAACATACGCAGTATTTT.

The chain employs TRBV6-2 or TRBV6-3 and TRBJ1-5, with 8 bases aligning to TRBD1. There are 15 residues in the CDR3. The V gene end was trimmed by 1 base and the J gene end by 5 bases; junction bases not matched to a gene: 4. Germline V lookup: CDR1 MNHEY, CDR2 SVGEGT. This CDR3 reads CASSYWQGADQPQHF. In nucleotides, the CDR3 is TGTGCCAGCAGTTACTGGCAGGGGGCTGATCAGCCCCAGCATTTT.

This chain uses TRBV5-1 with TRBJ2-7; 7 bases agree with TRBD1. This CDR3 region has 14 residues. The germline V gene encodes CDR1 SGHRS and CDR2 YFSETQ. J lost 1 base, V lost 2 bases, and 3 bases had no gene match. The CDR3, as DNA: TGCGCCAGCAGCTTAGGGACAGTGTCCTACGAGCAGTACTTC. This sequence encodes CASSLGTVSYEQYF. Combining the CDR3 with reference TRBV5-1 and TRBJ2-7 gives the whole variable domain KAGVTQTPRYLIKTRGQQVTLSCSPISGHRSVSWYQQTPGQGLQFLFEYFSETQRNKGNFPGRFSGRQFSNSRSEMNVSTLELGDSALYLCASSLGTVSYEQYFGPGTRLTVT.

The chain is built from TRBV5-1 and TRBJ2-5; 7 bases fit TRBD2. CDR1 SGHRS and CDR2 YFSETQ come from the germline V gene. This CDR3 region has 14 residues. The V gene end was trimmed by 4 bases and the J gene end by 7 bases; junction bases not matched to a gene: 10. The CDR3 sequence is CASSPQPGGGTQYF. As DNA, the CDR3 is TGCGCCAGCAGCCCCCAGCCGGGGGGAGGGACCCAGTACTTC.

The CDR3 nucleotides read TGTGCCAGCAGCCAAGAGGGTTGGGGGGTACGGGATTCACCCCTCCACTTT. Amino acid sequence: CASSQEGWGVRDSPLHF. The rearrangement joins TRBV3-1 (or the pseudogene TRBV3-2) to TRBJ1-6, with a weak D call TRBD1 (5 bases). The CDR3 extends over 17 amino acids. Germline CDR1 reads LGHDT; CDR2 reads YNNKEL (reference sequence). Trimming cost V 0 bases and J 8 bases, with 17 bases left between them.

This chain links TRBV6-5 with TRBJ2-2, with TRBD2 identical over 9 bases. Trimming at V came to 6 bases and at J to 2 bases, leaving 1 base not matched to a gene. This CDR3 has 14 amino acids. Germline CDR1 is MNHEY and CDR2 is SVGAGI. CDR3 coding DNA: TGTGCCAGCAGGACTAGCGGAAACACCGGGGAGCTGTTTTTT. Translating it yields CASRTSGNTGELFF.

The chain couples TRBV7-9 to TRBJ2-1, with 10 bases that match TRBD2. The V gene's germline CDR1 is SEHNR and CDR2 FQNEAQ (reference sequence). Unmatched junction bases numbered 8, after V lost 3 bases and J lost 9 bases. The CDR3 consists of 15 residues. The CDR3 DNA follows: TGTGCCAGCAGCTTTCGCAGCGGGAGGGCCAGTGAGCAGTTCTTC. It is translated as CASSFRSGRASEQFF. Full variable domain (missing parts from reference TRBV7-9 and TRBJ2-1): DTGVSQNPRHKITKRGQNVTFRCDPISEHNRLYWYRQTLGQGPEFLTYFQNEAQLEKSRLLSDRFSAERPKGSFSTLEIQRTEQGDSAMYLCASSFRSGRASEQFFGPGTRLTVL.

The chain links TRBV7-8 to TRBJ1-4, with TRBD1 matching over 7 bases. With V trimmed by 6 bases and J by 7 bases, 8 bases remained unmatched. CDR1 is SGHVS, CDR2 FQNEAQ, per germline. The CDR3 is 14 amino acids. CDR3 loop: CASRTGTALEKLFF. For the CDR3, the DNA is TGTGCCAGCAGGACCGGGACAGCCCTTGAAAAACTGTTTTTT.

This clone was recorded a few times. This chain uses TRBV5-6 with TRBJ2-7; possibly TRBD2 for D (5 bases). V gave up 3 bases and J gave up 6 bases, with 22 bases separating them. CDR1 is SGHDT and CDR2 is YYEEEE in the germline V gene. The CDR3 runs to 16 residues. CDR3 bases: TGTGCCAGCAGCTCGTACAAGATCGTTCTCCGGGGCGAGCAGTACTTC. Protein: CASSSYKIVLRGEQYF.

The chain recombines TRBV2 with TRBJ2-7, with 7 bases fitting TRBD1. V was clipped by 6 bases and J by 2 bases; unmatched bases: 7. The CDR3 totals 14 residues. Germline values: CDR1 SNHLY, CDR2 FYNNEI. The CDR3 sequence is CASRQGQVPYEQYF. As DNA, the CDR3 is TGTGCCAGCAGGCAAGGACAGGTTCCCTACGAGCAGTACTTC.

The chain employs TRBV12-3 or TRBV12-4 and TRBJ2-1, with 12 bases aligning to TRBD2. V lost 8 bases and J lost 9; bases outside the gene matches: 5. The CDR3 contains 13 residues. CDR3 residues: CASDALAGGEQFF. In nucleotides, the CDR3 is TGTGCCAGCGACGCACTAGCGGGAGGTGAGCAGTTCTTC.

This chain joins TRBV18 and TRBJ1-5, with 7 bases matching TRBD1. The CDR3 contains 17 residues. V lost 3 bases and J lost 0; bases outside the gene matches: 8. Germline CDR1 and CDR2: KGHSH and LQKENI. The CDR3, as DNA: TGTGCCAGCTCACCTGTGGACAGGATTGATAGCAATCAGCCCCAGCATTTT. Translating it yields CASSPVDRIDSNQPQHF.

CDR3 nucleotide sequence: TGTGCCAGCAGCTCCAGCGGGAGAGGCGAGACCCAGTACTTC. Amino acids: CASSSSGRGETQYF. J is TRBJ2-5 and V is TRBV11-3; TRBD2 matches at 8 bases. The length of the CDR3 is 14 residues. The germline gives CDR1 SGHNT, CDR2 YENEEA. J lost 5 bases, V lost 4 bases, and 6 bases had no gene match.

This chain connects TRBV5-1 to TRBJ2-7; 12 nucleotides align to TRBD2. V trimming: 4 bases; J trimming: 2 bases; junction bases outside the gene matches: 16. The CDR3 length is 19 residues. The germline CDR1 and CDR2 sequences are SGHRS and YFSETQ. The CDR3 is CASSPRGLAGGLAPYEQYF. In DNA, the CDR3 is TGCGCCAGCAGCCCCAGGGGGCTAGCGGGAGGGCTAGCTCCCTACGAGCAGTACTTC.

This chain uses TRBV5-6 with TRBJ2-7; 14 nucleotides line up with TRBD2. With V trimmed by 7 bases and J by 2 bases, 11 bases remained unmatched. The germline V gene has CDR1 SGHDT and CDR2 YYEEEE. This CDR3 has 17 residues. CDR3 DNA: TGTGCCAGCCTTTTAAGGACTAGCGGGAGGAGAGCCTACGAGCAGTACTTC. This encodes CASLLRTSGRRAYEQYF.

This clone was observed a handful of times. This chain links TRBV5-6 with TRBJ2-7; D unresolved. With 6 bases removed from V and 3 bases from J, the gap between germline ends came to 16 bases. Germline V lookup: CDR1 SGHDT, CDR2 YYEEEE. The CDR3 runs 14 residues. The CDR3 DNA sequence: TGTGCCAGCACCCCAGCAGGCAGATACTACGAGCAGTACTTC. Amino acids: CASTPAGRYYEQYF.

The CDR3 coding sequence is TGCAGCGTTGATGGGACAGGGGGCGGGGGCCTCTATGGCTACACCTTC. Translation: CSVDGTGGGGLYGYTF. The chain recombines TRBV29-1 with TRBJ1-2; 12 bases map to TRBD1. The J segment lost 4 bases and the V segment lost 3 bases, leaving 9 bases of the junction unmatched. Per germline, CDR1 SQVTM and CDR2 ANQGSEA. This CDR3 has 16 amino acids.

The chain links TRBV7-9 to TRBJ1-2; tentatively, D is TRBD1 (5 bases). Germline-derived CDR1 and CDR2 are SEHNR and FQNEAQ (reference sequence). The CDR3 extends over 16 amino acids. Trimming removed 5 bases from V and 8 bases from J, with 24 bases in between. The CDR3 region has the DNA TGTGCCAGCAGCACCATCAACCCCGGGGGGGTTGACGGCTACACCTTC. It translates to CASSTINPGGVDGYTF.

J is TRBJ2-4 and V is TRBV9; 11 nucleotides align to TRBD2. This CDR3 spans 14 amino acids. In germline, CDR1 is SGDLS, CDR2 YYNGEE. After removal of 3 bases from V and 8 bases from J, the junction contained 4 bases not matched to a gene. The CDR3 region is CASSATSGSDIQYF. CDR3 nucleotide sequence: TGTGCCAGCAGCGCCACTAGCGGGAGTGACATTCAGTACTTC.

The chain links TRBV5-1 to TRBJ2-7; D unclear. Deletions cut 1 base from V and 1 base from J, with 3 bases between. The CDR3 is made up of 12 amino acids. The V gene's germline CDR1 is SGHRS and CDR2 YFSETQ. CDR3 bases: TGCGCCAGCAGCTTGCCTTCCTACGAGCAGTACTTC. Its translation is CASSLPSYEQYF.

The chain employs TRBV4-1 and TRBJ1-5; 8 nucleotides match TRBD1. This CDR3 is built from 16 residues. Per the germline V gene, CDR1 is MGHRA and CDR2 is YSYEKL. Trimming took 3 bases from V and 8 from J; bases not matched to a gene: 12. Written as DNA, the CDR3 is TGCGCCAGCAGCCACCTAGGACAGGGCGAGGGAGAGCCCCAGCATTTT. Protein: CASSHLGQGEGEPQHF.

This clone was seen only once. The chain links TRBV5-1 to TRBJ2-7, with D perhaps matching TRBD1 (5 bases). Germline CDR1 SGHRS, CDR2 YFSETQ. The CDR3 has 14 residues. V lost 0 bases and J 2 bases, leaving 9 bases between the germline ends. CDR3 protein: CASSLDRRTYEQYF. DNA for the CDR3: TGCGCCAGCAGCTTGGACAGGAGAACCTACGAGCAGTACTTC.